This T cell receptor beta chain emerged from a study of cytomegalovirus exposure and HLA in healthy donors. Study-wide background: Of fewer than 450 genotyped donors, approximately 84% clustered with self-reported Caucasian donors.

With 60 Vbeta and 13 Jbeta primers, the PCR was carried out. Profiling relied on immunoSEQ multiplex PCR, and the TCRdb table lists in-frame clones only, not all of them. Of 150,000 or so clones listed, approximately 73% are singletons. Study conclusions and caveats: Many donors shared some public TCRs, even though most TCR sequences were rare.

As concerns this clone: The antigen is not known. Different DNA sequences within this sample yield the same CDR3.

The V end lost 9 bases, the J end lost 4 bases, and 10 bases lay between the germline ends. Per the germline V gene, CDR1 is MNHNS and CDR2 is SASEGT. The CDR3 totals 11 residues. The chain employs TRBV6-1 and TRBJ2-7, with TRBD1 as a possible D gene (6 bases). Sequencing used PBMCs. This sequence originates from a man aged 25 to 45 in good health and CMV-seropositive. CDR3 bases: TGTGCCAGTAGGGGACAATACGAGCAGTACTTC. Amino acids: CASRGQYEQYF.